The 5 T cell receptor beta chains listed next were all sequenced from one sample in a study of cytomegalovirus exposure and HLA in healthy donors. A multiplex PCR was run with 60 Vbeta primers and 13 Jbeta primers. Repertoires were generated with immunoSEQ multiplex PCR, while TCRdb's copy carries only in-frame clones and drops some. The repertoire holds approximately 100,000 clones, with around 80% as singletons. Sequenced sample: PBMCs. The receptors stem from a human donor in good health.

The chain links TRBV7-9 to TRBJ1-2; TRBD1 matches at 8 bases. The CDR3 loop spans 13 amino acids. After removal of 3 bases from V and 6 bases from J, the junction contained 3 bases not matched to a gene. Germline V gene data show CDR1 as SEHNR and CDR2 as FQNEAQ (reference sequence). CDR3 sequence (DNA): TGTGCCAGCAGCTTTGACAGGGGTGATGGCTACACCTTC. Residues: CASSFDRGDGYTF. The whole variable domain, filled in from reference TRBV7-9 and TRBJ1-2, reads DTGVSQNPRHKITKRGQNVTFRCDPISEHNRLYWYRQTLGQGPEFLTYFQNEAQLEKSRLLSDRFSAERPKGSFSTLEIQRTEQGDSAMYLCASSFDRGDGYTFGSGTRLTVV.

CDR3 nucleotide sequence: TGTGCCAGCAGCCCCCCCAACAGGAACACTGAAGCTTTCTTT. Its translation: CASSPPNRNTEAFF. This chain links TRBV6-5 with TRBJ1-1, with D unresolved. V shed 6 bases and J shed 1 base, with 12 bases lying between them. Germline V CDR1 and CDR2: MNHEY, SVGAGI. The CDR3 runs to 14 residues.

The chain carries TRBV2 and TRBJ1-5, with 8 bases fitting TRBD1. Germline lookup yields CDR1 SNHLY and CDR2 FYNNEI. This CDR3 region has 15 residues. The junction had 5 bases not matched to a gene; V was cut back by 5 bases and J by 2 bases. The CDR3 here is CASSYRGARNQPQHF. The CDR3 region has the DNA TGTGCCAGCAGTTACAGGGGGGCTCGCAATCAGCCCCAGCATTTT.

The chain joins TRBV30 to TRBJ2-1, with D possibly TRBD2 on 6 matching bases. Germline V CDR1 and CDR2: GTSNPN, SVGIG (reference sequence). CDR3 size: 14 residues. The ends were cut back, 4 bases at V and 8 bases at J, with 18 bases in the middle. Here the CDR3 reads CAWTLGRGLYEQFF. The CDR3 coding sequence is TGTGCCTGGACGCTCGGGAGAGGACTATATGAGCAGTTCTTC.

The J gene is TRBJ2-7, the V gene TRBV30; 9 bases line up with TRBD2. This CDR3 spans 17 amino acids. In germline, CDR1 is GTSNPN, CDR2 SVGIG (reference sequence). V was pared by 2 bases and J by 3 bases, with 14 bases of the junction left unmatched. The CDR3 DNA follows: TGTGCCTGGAGTAATTATTCCGGGACTAGCCTTCGCTACGAGCAGTACTTC. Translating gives CAWSNYSGTSLRYEQYF.